The clone carrying this TCR beta chain has just a few counts. This entry is derived from a study of early T cells in non-severe SARS-CoV-2 infection. TCRdb reprocessed the 5' RACE reads via MiXCR and lists one record per CDR3 protein. The table lists 64,000 or so distinct CDR3 sequences, around 13% of them singletons. The TCR comes from an adult who was a healthcare worker with PCR-confirmed SARS-CoV-2 infection or an uninfected control (not recorded which). Material: whole blood, obtained at baseline.

This CDR3 reads CASSLQQGANQPQHF. The CDR3 DNA reads as TGTGCCAGCAGTCTACAACAGGGTGCCAATCAGCCCCAGCATTTT. The chain links TRBV28 to TRBJ1-5; D perhaps matches TRBD1 (6 bases). Germline CDR1 reads MDHEN; CDR2 reads SYDVKM. Trimming shortened V by 5 bases and J by 3 bases, and 14 bases separated the two germline ends. The CDR3 has 15 amino acids.